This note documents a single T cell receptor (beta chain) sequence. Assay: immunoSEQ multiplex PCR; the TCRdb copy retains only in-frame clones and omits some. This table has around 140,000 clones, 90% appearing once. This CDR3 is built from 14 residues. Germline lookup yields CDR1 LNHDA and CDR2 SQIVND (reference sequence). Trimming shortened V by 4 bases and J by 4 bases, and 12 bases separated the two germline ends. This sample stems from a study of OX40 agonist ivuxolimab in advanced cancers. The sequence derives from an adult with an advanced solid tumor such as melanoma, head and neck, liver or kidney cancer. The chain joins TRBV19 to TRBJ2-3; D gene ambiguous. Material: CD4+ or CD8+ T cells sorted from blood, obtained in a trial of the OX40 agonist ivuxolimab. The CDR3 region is CASSTNNRADTQYF. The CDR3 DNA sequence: TGTGCCAGTAGTACGAACAATCGGGCAGATACGCAGTATTTT.